A selection of T cell receptor beta chains follows, all from one sample in a study of monozygotic twins with cystic fibrosis. Method: immunoSEQ multiplex PCR; TCRdb's copy keeps in-frame clones and lacks some. The sample shows 15,000 or so clones, more than 75% of them seen only once. Input material: blood. The receptor source for this set is a boy younger than 18 with cystic fibrosis. Both conserved end residues are part of each CDR3. A D gene is named only where the DNA matches it firmly. Rows give clone size only sometimes, using once, few, many, or a class for an expanded clone.

TRBV7-3,.,TRBD1,TRBJ2-3,TGTGCCAGCAGCTTAATAGGGACAGAAACAGATACGCAGTATTTT,CASSLIGTETDTQYF
TRBV29-1,once,.,TRBJ2-1,TGCAGCGTTGAAGGGCTAGCAGACTACAATGAGCAGTTCTTC,CSVEGLADYNEQFF
TRBV19,.,.,TRBJ1-2,TGTGCCAGTAGCGACCGAGACTATGGCTACACCTTC,CASSDRDYGYTF
TRBV6-5,.,TRBD1,TRBJ1-1,TGTGCCAGCAGCACAGGGGACACTGAAGCTTTCTTT,CASSTGDTEAFF
TRBV29-1,.,TRBD1,TRBJ1-2,TGCAGCGACAGATCTGGACAGGGCCATGGCTACACCTTC,CSDRSGQGHGYTF
TRBV19,.,.,TRBJ2-2,TGTGCCAGTAGTATTAACGGGGAGCTGTTTTTT,CASSINGELFF
TRBV29-1,.,.,TRBJ2-3,TGCAGCGCTGACACAGGGCAGGTCACAGATACGCAGTATTTT,CSADTGQVTDTQYF
TRBV9,.,.,TRBJ2-7,TGTGCCAGCAGCGTAGGAAGTCAAGCGGTGAGCTCCTACGAGCAGTACTTC,CASSVGSQAVSSYEQYF
TRBV15,.,.,TRBJ1-3,TGTGCCACCACGGATTATCCTGGAAACACCATATATTTT,CATTDYPGNTIYF
TRBV7-8,.,TRBD1,TRBJ1-1,TGTGCCAGCAGTCCACAGGGGTTGAACACTGAAGCTTTCTTT,CASSPQGLNTEAFF
TRBV6-5,.,TRBD1,TRBJ1-4,TGTGCCAGCAGGGGGACAGGCCATAATGAAAAACTGTTTTTT,CASRGTGHNEKLFF
TRBV18,.,.,TRBJ2-6,TGTGCCAGCTCATCTACAGGGTCGGGGGCCAACGTCCTGACTTTC,CASSSTGSGANVLTF
TRBV6-1,few,.,TRBJ2-2,TGTGCCAGCAGTGAACGACACCGGGACGGGGAGCTGTTTTTT,CASSERHRDGELFF
TRBV14,.,.,TRBJ2-7,TGTGCCAGCAGCCAAGTAGTCGGGTACGAGCAGTACTTC,CASSQVVGYEQYF
TRBV18,once,.,TRBJ1-4,TGTGCCAGCTCACCACCAGGCACAGGACTTAATGAAAAACTGTTTTTT,CASSPPGTGLNEKLFF
TRBV5-4,once,.,TRBJ2-7,TGTGCCAGCAGCTTGGGAGGCATGGACAGCTACGAGCAGTACTTC,CASSLGGMDSYEQYF
TRBV29-1,.,.,TRBJ2-7,TGCAGCGCTAGCTGGTCCTACGAGCAGTACTTC,CSASWSYEQYF
TRBV27,once,.,TRBJ1-2,TGTGCCAGCAGTGGAATGGGCTTCGGTGCCTACACCTTC,CASSGMGFGAYTF
TRBV19,few,.,TRBJ1-5,TGTGCCAGTAGTATATCCCTCTACAATCAGCCCCAGCATTTT,CASSISLYNQPQHF
TRBV27,.,TRBD2,TRBJ2-1,TGTGCCAGCAGTGCAAGGGGAGGGAGGTGGCAGAGGAATGAGCAGTTCTTC,CASSARGGRWQRNEQFF
TRBV5-6,.,TRBD1,TRBJ1-2,TGTGCCAGCAGCTTGACAGGGGAGTACTATGGCTACACCTTC,CASSLTGEYYGYTF
TRBV6-1,few,TRBD1,TRBJ1-5,TGTGCCAGCACCTGGGACAGGGCGGGTCAGCCCCAGCATTTT,CASTWDRAGQPQHF
TRBV7-4,.,.,TRBJ1-3,TGTGCCAGCAGCCCGACAGGTGGCCCCTCTGGAAACACCATATATTTT,CASSPTGGPSGNTIYF